Shown below are 15 T cell receptor beta chains from a single sample sequenced in a study of Tregs in tolerant kidney transplant recipients. Produced via immunoSEQ multiplex PCR; TCRdb's table is partial and in-frame only. Of some 55,000 clones in the sample, over 75% were seen once. This material consisted of Tregs from blood, taken before the transplant. The source is a human donor who received a combined kidney and bone marrow transplant.

DNA of the CDR3: TGTGCCAGCAGCTTGGGGCCTAATGAAAAACTGTTTTTT. It yields the protein CASSLGPNEKLFF. The chain links TRBV5-6 to TRBJ1-4; D is undetermined. Germline V gene sequence: CDR1 SGHDT, CDR2 YYEEEE. CDR3 length: 13 residues. V was shortened by 0 bases and J by 3 bases, with 3 bases between the two germline ends. The variable domain in full, with the rest retrieved from reference TRBV5-6 and TRBJ1-4, is DAGVTQSPTHLIKTRGQQVTLRCSPKSGHDTVSWYQQALGQGPQFIFQYYEEEERQRGNFPDRFSGHQFPNYSSELNVNALLLGDSALYLCASSLGPNEKLFFGSGTQLSVL.

The gene calls are TRBV27 and TRBJ1-2, with a weak D call TRBD1 (6 bases). V lost 5 bases and J 1 base, leaving 11 bases between the germline ends. From germline, CDR1 is MNHEY and CDR2 SMNVEV (reference sequence). CDR3 size: 14 residues. CDR3 DNA: TGTGCCAGCAGTCCCGACAGGTATAACTATGGCTACACCTTC. Encoded protein: CASSPDRYNYGYTF.

The chain links TRBV4-3 to TRBJ1-5, with 7 bases lining up with TRBD1. Per germline, CDR1 LGHNA and CDR2 YSLEER. V trimming: 5 bases; J trimming: 0 bases; junction bases outside the gene matches: 4. This CDR3 has 15 residues. As DNA, the CDR3 is TGCGCCAGCAGCGGGACAGTCTATAGCAATCAGCCCCAGCATTTT. Translated: CASSGTVYSNQPQHF.

For the CDR3, the DNA is TGCGCCAGCAGTGAGTCTGATTCAGCGGAGCAGTTCTTC. It encodes CASSESDSAEQFF. This chain uses TRBV10-1 with TRBJ2-1; D is undetermined. Trimming cost V 0 bases and J 10 bases, with 10 bases left between them. The CDR3 is made up of 13 amino acids. Germline V CDR1 and CDR2: WNHNN, SYGVQD (reference sequence).

The rearrangement uses TRBV11-2 and TRBJ2-7; maybe TRBD1 (6 bases). Trimming removed 4 bases at V and 4 bases at J, with 17 bases between. The germline V gene encodes CDR1 SGHAT and CDR2 FQNNGV. The CDR3 is made up of 15 amino acids. The CDR3 region has the DNA TGTGCCAGCAGCTACAGCCCGGGCACAGGGTACGAGCAGTACTTC. Translated: CASSYSPGTGYEQYF.

CDR3: CAWSVARRSNYGYTF. CDR3 nucleotide sequence: TGTGCCTGGAGTGTAGCGAGGCGATCTAACTATGGCTACACCTTC. The chain couples TRBV30 to TRBJ1-2, with D unresolved. V was pared by 0 bases and J by 0 bases, with 11 bases between. This CDR3 region has 15 residues. CDR1 and CDR2 (germline): GTSNPN, SVGIG (reference sequence). Based on the CDR3 plus reference TRBV30 and TRBJ1-2, the full variable domain is SQTIHQWPATLVQPVGSPLSLECTVEGTSNPNLYWYRQAAGRGLQLLFYSVGIGQISSEVPQNLSASRPQDRQFILSSKKLLLSDSGFYLCAWSVARRSNYGYTFGSGTRLTVV.

The CDR3, as DNA: TGTGCCAGCATGCGGGGGGCGAACACCGGGGAGCTGTTTTTT. Its translation is CASMRGANTGELFF. The rearrangement joins TRBV2 to TRBJ2-2; 8 nucleotides align to TRBD2. The CDR3 is made up of 14 amino acids. Germline V gene sequence: CDR1 SNHLY, CDR2 FYNNEI. Trimming at V came to 7 bases and at J to 0 bases, leaving 1 base not matched to a gene.

This rearrangement joins TRBV28 to TRBJ1-6; the D is unclear. V was clipped by 5 bases and J by 14 bases, with 13 bases between them. Germline V gene data show CDR1 as MDHEN and CDR2 as SYDVKM. The CDR3 runs 12 residues. Here the CDR3 DNA reads TGTGCCAGCAGTCCCCCAACCCTCACCCTCCACTTT. Its protein is CASSPPTLTLHF.

The chain employs TRBV25-1 and TRBJ1-4; D remains unclear. CDR1 is MGHDK and CDR2 is SYGVNS in the germline V gene. V was shortened by 0 bases and J by 9 bases, with 17 bases between the two germline ends. This CDR3 spans 16 amino acids. CDR3 sequence: CASSEYYSGFGKKLFF. In DNA, the CDR3 is TGTGCCAGCAGTGAATATTATTCCGGGTTTGGGAAAAAACTGTTTTTT. Full variable domain (outside the CDR3, taken from reference TRBV25-1 and TRBJ1-4): EADIYQTPRYLVIGTGKKITLECSQTMGHDKMYWYQQDPGMELHLIHYSYGVNSTEKGDLSSESTVSRIRTEHFPLTLESARPSHTSQYLCASSEYYSGFGKKLFFGSGTQLSVL.

This clone was seen more than once but under ten times. The V call is TRBV5-6, the J call TRBJ1-6; D uncertain. This CDR3 has 14 residues. V lost 0 bases and J lost 14, with 15 bases in between. Germline values: CDR1 SGHDT, CDR2 YYEEEE. The chain's CDR3 is CASSLASRGSTLHF. CDR3 DNA: TGTGCCAGCAGCTTGGCCTCGCGGGGTTCCACCCTCCACTTT.

The chain carries TRBV7-8 and TRBJ2-2, with D perhaps matching TRBD2 (6 bases). Germline values: CDR1 SGHVS, CDR2 FQNEAQ. Between the trimmed V and J ends, which lost 3 bases and 3 bases, there was a span of 26 bases. The CDR3 is made up of 20 amino acids. CDR3 in amino acids: CASSFRPPSLATTDTGELFF. Here the CDR3 DNA reads TGTGCCAGCAGCTTCCGACCGCCATCACTAGCAACGACTGACACCGGGGAGCTGTTTTTT.

This clone has only one observation. The chain links TRBV6-6 to TRBJ1-1; possibly TRBD1 for D (5 bases). From germline, CDR1 is MNHNY and CDR2 SVGAGI (reference sequence). Trimming took 2 bases from V and 11 from J, leaving 12 bases between them. This CDR3 is built from 12 residues. The CDR3 DNA sequence: TGTGCCAGCAGTTACCCCCGGGGGGGGGCTTTCTTT. Protein product: CASSYPRGGAFF.

This chain joins TRBV28 and TRBJ1-1, with D unclear. V was shortened by 5 bases and J by 0 bases, with 4 bases between the two germline ends. CDR1 is MDHEN, CDR2 SYDVKM, per germline. The CDR3 consists of 12 residues. CDR3: CASSGLNTEAFF. The DNA of the CDR3 is TGTGCCAGCAGTGGGCTGAACACTGAAGCTTTCTTT.

The genes are TRBV5-1 and TRBJ2-2, with TRBD1 as a possible D gene (6 bases). CDR3 size: 14 residues. V was cut by 0 bases and J by 6 bases, with 9 bases left in between. CDR1 is SGHRS, CDR2 YFSETQ, per germline. CDR3 in DNA: TGCGCCAGCAGCTTGGGACAGGTCCCCGGGGAGCTGTTTTTT. Its protein product is CASSLGQVPGELFF. The whole variable domain, remainder taken from reference TRBV5-1 and TRBJ2-2, is KAGVTQTPRYLIKTRGQQVTLSCSPISGHRSVSWYQQTPGQGLQFLFEYFSETQRNKGNFPGRFSGRQFSNSRSEMNVSTLELGDSALYLCASSLGQVPGELFFGEGSRLTVL.

The V and J genes are TRBV7-8 and TRBJ1-4; 8 nucleotides agree with TRBD1. CDR1 and CDR2 (germline): SGHVS, FQNEAQ. The V gene end was trimmed by 5 bases and the J gene end by 6 bases; junction bases not matched to a gene: 11. The CDR3 runs to 16 residues. CDR3 loop: CASSPEAGGWDEKLFF. The CDR3 DNA reads as TGTGCCAGCAGCCCCGAGGCAGGGGGCTGGGATGAAAAACTGTTTTTT.